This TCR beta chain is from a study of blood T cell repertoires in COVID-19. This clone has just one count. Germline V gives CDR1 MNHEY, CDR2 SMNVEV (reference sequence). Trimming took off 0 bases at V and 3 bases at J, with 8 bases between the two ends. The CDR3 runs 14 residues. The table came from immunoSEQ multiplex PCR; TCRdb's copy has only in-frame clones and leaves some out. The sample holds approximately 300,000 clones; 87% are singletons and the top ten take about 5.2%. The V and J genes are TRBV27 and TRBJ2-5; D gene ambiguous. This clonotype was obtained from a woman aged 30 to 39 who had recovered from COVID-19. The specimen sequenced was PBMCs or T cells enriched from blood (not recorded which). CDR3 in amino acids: CASSLSRVEETQYF. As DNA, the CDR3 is TGTGCCAGCAGTTTATCTCGAGTGGAAGAGACCCAGTACTTC.